A single sample gave rise to the 27 T cell receptor beta chains below, sequenced in a study of T cells in Graves' hyperthyroidism and ophthalmopathy. Amplified regions were TCR beta CDR3 sequences from RNA transcripts. TCR CDR3 regions were first amplified by RT-PCR with HTBI primers. In TCRdb, the multiplex PCR reads were re-called with MiXCR into one record per CDR3 protein. The data show about 580,000 distinct CDR3 sequences, around 46% seen once. Material for sequencing was peripheral blood or thyroid tissue (not recorded which). Source of these receptors: a woman aged 18-29 years with Graves' hyperthyroidism.

This clonotype was counted at least ten times. Relative to the germline gene, one junction end is altered; a read error may explain this. The V gene is TRBV7-7, the J gene TRBJ2-5; 9 nucleotides agree with TRBD1. CDR1 SSHAT and CDR2 FNYEAQ come from the germline V gene (reference sequence). CDR3 length: 15 amino acids. The CDR3 loop reads CASSSGTGRQETQYF. The CDR3 nucleotides are TGTGCTAGCAGCTCCGGGACAGGGAGGCAAGAGACCCAGTACTTC.

V is TRBV7-9 and J is TRBJ2-1; D may be TRBD2 (6 bases). CDR1 and CDR2 from the germline V gene are SEHNR and FQNEAQ (reference sequence). V lost 5 bases and J lost 1, with 18 bases in between. CDR3 length: 17 amino acids. The CDR3 nucleotides are TGTGCCAGCAGCCCCCCTCTGCGGGAAGGTTCCTACAATGAGCAGTTCTTC. Its protein product is CASSPPLREGSYNEQFF.

A few counts support this clonotype. V usage is TRBV24-1 and J usage is TRBJ2-3; perhaps TRBD1 as D (8 bases). V lost 6 bases and J lost 9, with 18 bases in between. Germline CDR1 and CDR2: KGHDR and SFDVKD. The CDR3 sequence is 14 residues long. CDR3 in DNA: TGTGCCACCAGTCGGCAGGGGGCGGGGGCGACGCAGTATTTT. This encodes CATSRQGAGATQYF.

The V gene is TRBV6-1, the J gene TRBJ2-5; D unresolved. The CDR3 length is 11 residues. V dropped 1 base and J dropped 6 bases, with 3 bases sitting between them. Germline V gives CDR1 MNHNS, CDR2 SASEGT. The CDR3 is CASSEGKTQYF. The DNA of the CDR3 is TGTGCCAGCAGTGAAGGCAAGACCCAGTACTTC.

This clonotype was seen a few times. A read error may account for a junction end that differs from germline. The genes are TRBV6-5 and TRBJ1-2; D gene uncertain. CDR3 size: 13 residues. Germline-derived CDR1 and CDR2 are MNHEY and SVGAGI. DNA for the CDR3: TGTGCCAGCAGCACCCGCACTAACTATAGCTACACCTTC. This gives the protein CASSTRTNYSYTF.

The sample holds many counts of this clonotype. The genes are TRBV20-1 and TRBJ1-2, with a possible D match to TRBD1 (5 bases). Germline CDR1 is DFQATT and CDR2 is SNEGSKA (reference sequence). Trimming left V 3 bases short and J 5 bases short, with 19 bases between. The CDR3 sequence is 15 residues long. CDR3 sequence reads: CSASSQGGALYGYTF. CDR3 bases: TGCAGTGCTAGTTCTCAGGGAGGGGCCCTATATGGCTACACCTTC.

This clonotype appeared many times. The J gene is TRBJ2-7, the V gene TRBV7-2, with D perhaps TRBD2 (6 bases). The CDR3 length is 15 residues. Trimming took 4 bases from V and 1 from J, leaving 14 bases between them. Germline V gene data show CDR1 as SGHTA and CDR2 as FQGNSA. The CDR3 sequence: CASSSWAGPSYEQYF. CDR3 nucleotides: TGTGCCAGCAGCTCGTGGGCGGGACCTTCCTACGAGCAGTACTTC.

This clonotype was counted many times. V is TRBV9 and J is TRBJ2-7; D is possibly TRBD1 (5 bases). The germline V gene has CDR1 SGDLS and CDR2 YYNGEE. The CDR3 length is 15 residues. Between the trimmed V and J ends, which lost 2 bases and 5 bases, there was a span of 17 bases. The CDR3 sequence is CASSVLPEQVHEQYF. For the CDR3, the DNA is TGTGCCAGCAGCGTGTTGCCAGAACAGGTCCACGAGCAGTACTTC. Full variable domain (outside the CDR3, taken from reference TRBV9 and TRBJ2-7): DSGVTQTPKHLITATGQRVTLRCSPRSGDLSVYWYQQSLDQGLQFLIQYYNGEERAKGNILERFSAQQFPDLHSELNLSSLELGDSALYFCASSVLPEQVHEQYFGPGTRLTVT.

The V call is TRBV7-9, the J call TRBJ2-3, with 10 bases matching TRBD2. J lost 4 bases, V lost 5 bases, and 15 bases had no gene match. CDR1 is SEHNR, CDR2 FQNEAQ, per germline (reference sequence). The CDR3 spans 18 residues. CDR3 loop: CASSPILGTSDSPDTQYF. The CDR3 bases are TGTGCCAGCAGCCCCATCCTCGGGACTAGCGATTCCCCAGATACGCAGTATTTT.

This clonotype was observed once. The chain links TRBV5-1 to TRBJ2-3; tentative D call: TRBD2 (5 bases). This CDR3 contains 15 residues. V shed 4 bases and J shed 5 bases, with 17 bases lying between them. The germline CDR1 and CDR2 sequences are SGHRS and YFSETQ. The CDR3 region is CASSNGLTLGDTQYF. The DNA of the CDR3 is TGCGCCAGCAGCAACGGACTTACTCTTGGAGATACGCAGTATTTT.

V and J are TRBV2 and TRBJ1-3; a possible D gene is TRBD1 (5 bases). The germline V and J ends were trimmed by 8 bases and 10 bases, with 18 bases remaining between them. Germline V gene data show CDR1 as SNHLY and CDR2 as FYNNEI. The CDR3 runs 13 residues. The CDR3 loop reads CASLGLAGRTIYF. The DNA of the CDR3 is TGTGCCAGCCTGGGACTAGCGGGGCGGACCATATATTTT. Full variable domain (rest looked up from reference TRBV2 and TRBJ1-3): EPEVTQTPSHQVTQMGQEVILRCVPISNHLYFYWYRQILGQKVEFLVSFYNNEISEKSEIFDDQFSVERPDGSNFTLKIRSTKLEDSAMYFCASLGLAGRTIYFGEGSWLTVV.

The rearrangement uses TRBV20-1 and TRBJ2-1; 10 bases map to TRBD2. Trimming took 6 bases from V and 2 from J; bases not matched to a gene: 10. The CDR3 covers 16 residues. The germline CDR1 and CDR2 sequences are DFQATT and SNEGSKA (reference sequence). For the CDR3, the DNA is TGCAGTGCCAGCAGACAAGCGGGAGGGACCTACAATGAGCAGTTCTTC. This encodes CSASRQAGGTYNEQFF.

This clonotype showed up many times. This chain links TRBV2 with TRBJ1-2, with D possibly matching TRBD1 (6 bases). Germline V gives CDR1 SNHLY, CDR2 FYNNEI. V lost 6 bases, J lost 2 bases, and 13 bases lay in between. The CDR3 consists of 14 residues. In DNA, the CDR3 is TGTGCCAGCAGCGACAGGTTCTCAAACTATGGCTACACCTTC. This translates into CASSDRFSNYGYTF.

J is TRBJ2-7 and V is TRBV4-3; 10 positions agree with TRBD2. With V trimmed by 1 base and J by 3 bases, 3 bases remained unmatched. The CDR3 is made up of 15 amino acids. From germline, CDR1 is LGHNA and CDR2 YSLEER. The CDR3 DNA reads TGCGCCAGCAGCCAAGCTAGCGGGAGTGTCTACGAGCAGTACTTC. It encodes CASSQASGSVYEQYF.

This clonotype was recorded once. The V gene is TRBV27, the J gene TRBJ2-2; D call uncertain. The V end was cut by 8 bases, the J end by 5 bases, with 15 bases between. CDR1 MNHEY and CDR2 SMNVEV come from the germline V gene (reference sequence). The CDR3 has 14 amino acids. The CDR3 here is CASQEGYRTGELFF. The CDR3 bases are TGTGCCAGCCAGGAAGGGTATCGGACCGGGGAGCTGTTTTTT.

The CDR3, as DNA: TGTGCCAGTAGATGGGACAGGGAAGCTTTCTTT. Its protein product is CASRWDREAFF. The J gene is TRBJ1-1, the V gene TRBV7-9; TRBD1 agrees at 8 bases. The V segment lost 9 bases and the J segment 8 bases; nucleotides outside the gene matches: 5. Per germline, CDR1 SEHNR and CDR2 FQNEAQ (reference sequence). The CDR3 runs to 11 residues.

The CDR3 is CASSRASGRSYEQYF. CDR3 bases: TGTGCCAGCAGCCGAGCGAGCGGGAGGTCCTACGAGCAGTACTTC. The chain recombines TRBV7-9 with TRBJ2-7; 9 bases are a match to TRBD2. CDR1 is SEHNR and CDR2 is FQNEAQ in the germline V gene (reference sequence). Trimming removed 5 bases from V and 1 base from J; junction bases left unmatched: 6. The CDR3 covers 15 residues.

This clonotype appeared a few times. The chain uses TRBV29-1 and TRBJ2-3; 8 nucleotides agree with TRBD2. The trim removed 5 bases at V and 6 bases at J, leaving 10 bases unmatched. CDR3 length equals 14 residues. The germline V gene has CDR1 SQVTM and CDR2 ANQGSEA. The CDR3 loop is CSVTISGARDTQYF. CDR3 DNA: TGCAGCGTTACCATTAGCGGGGCTCGGGATACGCAGTATTTT.

This clonotype showed up just once. The chain links TRBV24-1 to TRBJ2-3; 9 bases align to TRBD2. The CDR3 is made up of 13 amino acids. With 4 bases clipped from V and 10 bases from J, the junction kept 5 bases outside the gene matches. Looked up from germline, CDR1 is KGHDR and CDR2 is SFDVKD. The CDR3 region is CATSEQKREAQYF. CDR3 DNA sequence: TGTGCCACCAGTGAGCAGAAGCGGGAGGCGCAGTATTTT.

J is TRBJ1-5 and V is TRBV5-6; D remains unclear. Trimming cost V 5 bases and J 5 bases, with 17 bases left between them. Germline V gives CDR1 SGHDT, CDR2 YYEEEE. The CDR3 loop spans 15 amino acids. DNA of the CDR3: TGTGCCAGCAGTCCACCCGGAGGAGCATATCAGCCCCAGCATTTT. This translates into CASSPPGGAYQPQHF.

Regarding this clonotype: This may be a read error: a much more frequent sequence differs by one nucleotide. The gene calls are TRBV4-3 and TRBJ1-1; TRBD1 matches 8 bases. Per the germline V gene, CDR1 is LGHNA and CDR2 is YSLEER. The CDR3 totals 15 residues. The CDR3 sequence: CAGSQGQGLNTEAFF. CDR3 nucleotides: TGCGCCGGCAGCCAAGGACAGGGATTGAACACTGAAGCTTTCTTT.

V gene TRBV25-1 combines with J gene TRBJ2-5, with a weak D call TRBD2 (6 bases). The germline V gene has CDR1 MGHDK and CDR2 SYGVNS. The CDR3 covers 15 residues. The ends were cut back, 8 bases at V and 0 bases at J, with 16 bases in the middle. The CDR3 spells CASVGGGTYQETQYF. The CDR3 region has the DNA TGTGCCAGCGTAGGTGGAGGGACTTACCAAGAGACCCAGTACTTC.

There are many counts of this clonotype. A read error may account for a junction end that differs from germline. The rearrangement joins TRBV4-2 to TRBJ1-2; D is ambiguous. CDR1 and CDR2 (germline): LGHNA, YNFKEQ. The CDR3 is made up of 11 amino acids. CDR3 region: CASSQESDCHF. DNA of the CDR3: TGTGCCAGCAGCCAAGAATCGGACTGTCACTTC.

V and J are TRBV20-1 and TRBJ2-7; D not resolved. This CDR3 region has 11 residues. CDR1 is DFQATT and CDR2 is SNEGSKA in the germline V gene (reference sequence). V shed 5 bases and J shed 2 bases, with 7 bases lying between them. The CDR3 sequence: CSAPATYEQYF. DNA for the CDR3: TGCAGTGCTCCGGCAACCTACGAGCAGTACTTC.

This clonotype was seen a handful of times. The chain uses TRBV6-1 and TRBJ2-5; 10 bases align to TRBD1. Germline-derived CDR1 and CDR2 are MNHNS and SASEGT. The CDR3 totals 18 residues. With V trimmed by 6 bases and J by 0 bases, 13 bases remained unmatched. This CDR3 is CASSQPLPGQGYQETQYF. The CDR3, as DNA: TGTGCCAGCAGCCAACCTCTCCCGGGACAGGGGTACCAAGAGACCCAGTACTTC.

The chain carries TRBV5-5 and TRBJ2-7; 8 nucleotides agree with TRBD1. The CDR3 length is 15 residues. CDR1 SGHKS and CDR2 YYEKEE come from the germline V gene (reference sequence). J lost 9 bases, V lost 5 bases, and 16 bases had no gene match. CDR3 nucleotides: TGTGCCAGCAGTTATTTGGACAGGGAGGTGGGTGTGCAGTACTTC. This translates into CASSYLDREVGVQYF.

The rearrangement uses TRBV10-3 and TRBJ1-1; D unclear. The CDR3 spans 12 residues. V was cut by 4 bases and J by 3 bases, with 6 bases left in between. Germline V gene sequence: CDR1 ENHRY, CDR2 SYGVKD. CDR3: CAISGPYTEAFF. The CDR3 region has the DNA TGTGCCATCAGTGGGCCTTACACTGAAGCTTTCTTT.